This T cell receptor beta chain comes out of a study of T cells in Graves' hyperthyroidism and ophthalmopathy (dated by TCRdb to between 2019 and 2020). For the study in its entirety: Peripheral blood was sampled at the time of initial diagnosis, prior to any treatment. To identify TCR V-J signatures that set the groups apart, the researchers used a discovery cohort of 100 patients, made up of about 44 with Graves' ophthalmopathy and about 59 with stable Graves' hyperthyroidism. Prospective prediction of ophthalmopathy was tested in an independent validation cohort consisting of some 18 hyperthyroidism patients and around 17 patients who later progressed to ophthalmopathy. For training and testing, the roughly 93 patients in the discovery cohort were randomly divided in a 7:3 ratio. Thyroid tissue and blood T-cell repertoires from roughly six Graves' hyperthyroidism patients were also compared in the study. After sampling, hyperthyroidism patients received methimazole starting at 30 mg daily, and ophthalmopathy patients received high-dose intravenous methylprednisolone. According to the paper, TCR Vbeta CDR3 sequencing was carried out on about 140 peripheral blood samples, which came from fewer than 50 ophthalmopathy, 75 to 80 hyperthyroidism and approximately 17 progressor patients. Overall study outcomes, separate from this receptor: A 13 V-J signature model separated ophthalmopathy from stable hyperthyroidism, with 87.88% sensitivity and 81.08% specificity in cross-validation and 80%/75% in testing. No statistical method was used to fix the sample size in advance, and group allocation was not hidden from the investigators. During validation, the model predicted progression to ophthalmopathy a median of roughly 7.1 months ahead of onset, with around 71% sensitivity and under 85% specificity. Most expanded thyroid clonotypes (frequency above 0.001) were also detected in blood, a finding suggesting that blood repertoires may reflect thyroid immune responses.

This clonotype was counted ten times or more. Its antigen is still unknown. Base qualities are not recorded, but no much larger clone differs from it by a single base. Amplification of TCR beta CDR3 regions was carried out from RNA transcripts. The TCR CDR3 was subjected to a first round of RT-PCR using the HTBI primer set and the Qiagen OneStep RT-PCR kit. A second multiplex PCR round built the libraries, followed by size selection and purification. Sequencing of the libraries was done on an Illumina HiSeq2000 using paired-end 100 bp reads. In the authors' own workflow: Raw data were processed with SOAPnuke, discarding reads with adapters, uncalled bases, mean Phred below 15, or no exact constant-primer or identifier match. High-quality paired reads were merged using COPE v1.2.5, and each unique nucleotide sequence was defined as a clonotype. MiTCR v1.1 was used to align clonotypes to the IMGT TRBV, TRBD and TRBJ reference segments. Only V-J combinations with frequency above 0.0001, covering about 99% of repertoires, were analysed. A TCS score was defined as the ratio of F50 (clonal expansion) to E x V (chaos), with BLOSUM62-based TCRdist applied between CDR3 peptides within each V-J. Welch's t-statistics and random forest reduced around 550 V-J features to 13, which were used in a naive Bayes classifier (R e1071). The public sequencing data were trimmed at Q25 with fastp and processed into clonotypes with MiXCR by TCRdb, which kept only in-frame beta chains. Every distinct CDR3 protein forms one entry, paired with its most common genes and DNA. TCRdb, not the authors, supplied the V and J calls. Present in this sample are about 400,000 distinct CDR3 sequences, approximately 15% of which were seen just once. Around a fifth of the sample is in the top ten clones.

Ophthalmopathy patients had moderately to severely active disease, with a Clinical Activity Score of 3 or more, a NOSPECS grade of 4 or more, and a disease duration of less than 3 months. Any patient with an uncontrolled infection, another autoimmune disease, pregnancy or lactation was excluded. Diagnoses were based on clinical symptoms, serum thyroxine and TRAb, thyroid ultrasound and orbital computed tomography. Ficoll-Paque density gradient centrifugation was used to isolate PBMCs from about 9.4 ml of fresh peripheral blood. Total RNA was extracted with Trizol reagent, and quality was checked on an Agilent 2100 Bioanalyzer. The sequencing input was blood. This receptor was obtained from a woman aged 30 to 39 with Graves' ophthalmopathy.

CDR3 protein: CASSLRENQPQHF. In nucleotide form, the sequence is TGTGCCAGCAGTTTAAGGGAGAATCAGCCCCAGCATTTT. This chain joins TRBV12-3 or TRBV12-4 to TRBJ1-5, with the D gene too uncertain to name. The CDR3 numbers 13 residues from cysteine through phenylalanine. Only the CDR3 DNA is retained, 39 bases long and in frame from the first base. V is shortened by 2 bases, J by 4 bases, and the region joining them spans 6 bases.